This TCR beta chain appears in the sequencing data of a study of vaccination and CD4 T cells after COVID-19. About the study: Subjects got two shots of BNT162b2 or mRNA-1273 vaccine.

CD4+ T cells that had been cultured provided DNA sequenced with the Oncomine TCR Beta short-read assay. Genomic DNA from cultured CD4+ T cells was extracted. TCRdb reprocessed the PCR reads via MiXCR and lists one record per CDR3 protein. The sample lists some 25,000 distinct CDR3 sequences; around 48% were seen once. The sample's treatment: 10-day PBMC culture with coronavirus spike peptide pools or control peptides (ViraFEST assay). This clonotype was seen a handful of times. Its antigen remains unidentified. Trimming removed 4 bases from V and 6 bases from J; junction bases left unmatched: 7. There are 15 residues in the CDR3. CDR1 LNHDA and CDR2 SQIVND come from the germline V gene (reference sequence).

The specimen sequenced was CD4+ T cells from blood, cultured in vitro. The chain links TRBV19 to TRBJ2-1; 9 nucleotides agree with TRBD2. The clonotype originates from a human donor who had recovered from COVID-19. The CDR3 reads CASSNPGLALNEQFF. The DNA of the CDR3 is TGTGCCAGTAGTAACCCGGGACTAGCCCTCAATGAGCAGTTCTTC.